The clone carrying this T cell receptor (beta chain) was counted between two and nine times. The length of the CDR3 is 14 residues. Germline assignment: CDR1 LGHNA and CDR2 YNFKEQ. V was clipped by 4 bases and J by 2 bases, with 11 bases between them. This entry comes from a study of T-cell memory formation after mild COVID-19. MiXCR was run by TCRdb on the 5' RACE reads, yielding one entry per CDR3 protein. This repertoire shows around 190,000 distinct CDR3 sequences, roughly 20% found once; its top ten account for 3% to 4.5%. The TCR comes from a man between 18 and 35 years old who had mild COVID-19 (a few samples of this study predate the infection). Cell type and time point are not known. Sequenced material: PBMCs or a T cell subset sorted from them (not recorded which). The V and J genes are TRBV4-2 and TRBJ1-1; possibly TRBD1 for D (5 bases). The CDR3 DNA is TGTGCCAGCAGCCTCGGGGGGGATAACACTGAAGCTTTCTTT. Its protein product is CASSLGGDNTEAFF.